These 28 T cell receptor beta chains originate from one sample sequenced in a study of T-cell reconstitution after alpha-beta-depleted transplantation in children. Unique molecular identifiers were incorporated during preparation of the TCRbeta library. MiXCR, run by TCRdb on the PCR reads, gives a single entry per CDR3 protein. The data hold hundreds of thousands of distinct CDR3 sequences, with about 12% observed a single time. This material consisted of PBMCs from the stem cell graft donor, taken from the stem cell graft. Receptors originate from a human donor who donated a stem cell graft to a child with acute lymphoblastic leukemia.

Ten or more counts support this clonotype. The chain's CDR3 is CASSQAPSTEAFF. CDR3 sequence (DNA): TGCGCCAGCAGCCAAGCCCCTTCAACTGAAGCTTTCTTT. This chain links TRBV5-1 with TRBJ1-1; D call uncertain. This CDR3 spans 13 amino acids. Germline V gives CDR1 SGHRS, CDR2 YFSETQ. Deletions cut 4 bases from V and 5 bases from J, with 12 bases between.

In the case of this clonotype: A much larger clone lies a single base off, so this may be a read error. V is TRBV28 and J is TRBJ2-3; maybe TRBD1 (6 bases). Germline V gene lookup returns CDR1 MDHEN and CDR2 SYDVKM. There are 17 residues in the CDR3. The CDR3 here is CASSSPGAGDPTDAQYF. In DNA form, the CDR3 reads TGTGCCAGCAGTTCCCCCGGTGCAGGGGACCCCACAGATGCGCAGTATTTT.

This clonotype appeared many times. The chain employs TRBV7-9 and TRBJ2-5; 7 bases are a match to TRBD1. V gave up 5 bases and J gave up 1 base; unmatched junction bases: 4. Germline V gene sequence: CDR1 SEHNR, CDR2 FQNEAQ (reference sequence). CDR3 length: 14 amino acids. The CDR3 coding sequence is TGTGCCAGCAGCGACGACAGGGCCCAAGAGACCCAGTACTTC. Translation gives CASSDDRAQETQYF.

This clonotype was seen many times. The rearrangement links TRBV7-9 to TRBJ2-7; D ambiguous. CDR1 is SEHNR, CDR2 FQNEAQ, per germline (reference sequence). CDR3 size: 12 residues. Trimming left V 2 bases short and J 4 bases short, with 6 bases between. The CDR3 is CASSLSSYEQYF. The CDR3 DNA is TGTGCCAGCAGCTTAAGCTCGTACGAGCAGTACTTC.

On this clonotype: At one of its ends the junction is not consistent with the germline gene, which may arise from a read error. This chain connects TRBV4-2 to TRBJ2-1; possible D gene TRBD2, 6 bases. Germline V CDR1 and CDR2: LGHNA, YNFKEQ. The CDR3 spans 15 residues. In DNA, the CDR3 is TGTGCCATGGGCTCCACGGAGGGCGGATACAATGAGCATTTCTTC. Its translation: CAMGSTEGGYNEHFF.

In its sample, this clonotype was seen many times. This chain uses TRBV28 with TRBJ1-3; D is undetermined. Deletions cut 7 bases from V and 4 bases from J, with 8 bases between. Germline CDR1 MDHEN, CDR2 SYDVKM. The CDR3 consists of 12 residues. The CDR3 sequence: CASNKGGNTIYF. CDR3 nucleotide sequence: TGTGCCAGCAATAAAGGGGGAAACACCATATATTTT.

Turning to this clonotype: It may be a read error: a sequence one base away is much more abundant. The rearrangement links TRBV12-3 or TRBV12-4 to TRBJ1-2, with 8 bases identical to TRBD1. The CDR3 loop spans 14 amino acids. The ends lost 3 bases at V and 8 bases at J; junction bases unmatched: 8. CDR3 amino acids: CASSLKQGDSGYTF. CDR3 DNA: TGTGCCAGCAGTTTGAAACAGGGGGACAGCGGCTACACCTTC.

This clonotype was counted many times. The genes are TRBV5-1 and TRBJ1-1; 10 positions agree with TRBD1. J gave up 3 bases and V 2 bases, and 4 bases lay outside the gene matches. Per germline, CDR1 SGHRS and CDR2 YFSETQ. This CDR3 spans 15 amino acids. CDR3 DNA sequence: TGCGCCAGCAGCTTACGAGGGACAGGGGACACTGAAGCTTTCTTT. The encoded protein is CASSLRGTGDTEAFF. Full variable domain (outside the CDR3, taken from reference TRBV5-1 and TRBJ1-1): KAGVTQTPRYLIKTRGQQVTLSCSPISGHRSVSWYQQTPGQGLQFLFEYFSETQRNKGNFPGRFSGRQFSNSRSEMNVSTLELGDSALYLCASSLRGTGDTEAFFGQGTRLTVV.

On this clonotype: Its ends do not fully match the called genes, so a read error is possible. J is TRBJ2-3 and V is TRBV10-2, with D possibly being TRBD1 or TRBD2 (5 bases each). The CDR3 runs 12 residues. The germline gives CDR1 WSHSY, CDR2 SAAADI. The CDR3, as DNA: TGCGCCAGCAGTGAGTTCGGGACGAGCCGGGATTTT. Its translation: CASSEFGTSRDF.

This clonotype was observed at least ten times. The J gene is TRBJ1-6, the V gene TRBV5-5; D is uncertain. V shed 3 bases and J shed 10 bases, with 14 bases lying between them. The germline V gene encodes CDR1 SGHKS and CDR2 YYEKEE (reference sequence). CDR3 length: 14 amino acids. CDR3 sequence: CASSSPDHLSPLHF. Written as DNA, the CDR3 is TGTGCCAGCAGCTCCCCCGATCATTTGTCACCCCTCCACTTT.

This clonotype was counted between two and nine times. The V and J genes are TRBV20-1 and TRBJ1-1; D is perhaps TRBD1 (5 bases). Germline V lookup: CDR1 DFQATT, CDR2 SNEGSKA (reference sequence). V shed 6 bases and J shed 4 bases, with 24 bases lying between them. The CDR3 covers 16 residues. CDR3 residues: CSAPRTRGAVGTEAFF. CDR3 nucleotides: TGCAGTGCCCCGAGGACCCGGGGCGCTGTGGGCACTGAAGCTTTCTTT.

This clonotype was detected many times. The chain is built from TRBV5-6 and TRBJ2-5; possibly TRBD2 for D (5 bases). The CDR3 totals 13 residues. Germline lookup yields CDR1 SGHDT and CDR2 YYEEEE. Trimming removed 4 bases at V and 6 bases at J, with 13 bases between. CDR3 region: CASSLALAKTQYF. The DNA for the CDR3 is TGTGCCAGCAGCCTGGCCCTAGCAAAGACCCAGTACTTC.

This clonotype was recorded many times. The chain joins TRBV7-9 to TRBJ1-1; D remains unclear. Trimming removed 6 bases from V and 3 bases from J, with 17 bases in between. The germline V gene has CDR1 SEHNR and CDR2 FQNEAQ (reference sequence). CDR3 length: 15 amino acids. CDR3 loop: CASSREPTLDTEAFF. The CDR3 bases are TGTGCCAGCAGTCGCGAACCAACACTGGACACTGAAGCTTTCTTT.

Ten or more counts support this clonotype. J is TRBJ2-3 and V is TRBV5-1; TRBD2 matches 10 bases. Germline CDR1 and CDR2: SGHRS and YFSETQ. The V segment lost 6 bases and the J segment 4 bases; nucleotides outside the gene matches: 8. The CDR3 has 15 residues. The CDR3 DNA follows: TGCGCCAGCAACCTACCTAGCGGGGGCGCAGATACGCAGTATTTT. Translated: CASNLPSGGADTQYF.

In its sample, this clonotype was seen many times. This chain connects TRBV5-1 to TRBJ2-1; the D call may be TRBD1 or TRBD2 (5 bases each). The length of the CDR3 is 16 residues. Germline CDR1 reads SGHRS; CDR2 reads YFSETQ. V was pared by 0 bases and J by 7 bases, with 17 bases between. CDR3 protein: CASSLGGTARWNEQFF. The CDR3 DNA sequence: TGCGCCAGCAGCTTGGGTGGGACCGCCCGGTGGAATGAGCAGTTCTTC.

The chain has TRBV3-1 and TRBJ2-7; 8 positions agree with TRBD1. The CDR3 spans 15 residues. Germline V gene sequence: CDR1 LGHDT, CDR2 YNNKEL (reference sequence). The V segment lost 4 bases and the J segment 3 bases; nucleotides outside the gene matches: 8. The CDR3 sequence: CASSPPDRARYEQYF. The DNA for the CDR3 is TGTGCCAGCAGCCCGCCGGACAGGGCGCGCTACGAGCAGTACTTC.

Concerning this clonotype itself: One end of the junction varies from germline; a read error may be responsible. This chain uses TRBV12-3 or TRBV12-4 with TRBJ2-7, with D perhaps TRBD2 (6 bases). This CDR3 is 14 amino acids long. Here the CDR3 reads CASSVAGGHYEQYF. CDR3 DNA sequence: TGTGCCAGCAGTGTAGCAGGAGGGCACTACGAGCAGTACTTC.

This chain joins TRBV5-1 and TRBJ2-1; perhaps TRBD2 as D (6 bases). Trimming cost V 0 bases and J 8 bases, with 9 bases left between them. CDR3 size: 13 residues. Germline V gives CDR1 SGHRS, CDR2 YFSETQ. The CDR3 loop reads CASSLDGGDEQFF. The CDR3 DNA follows: TGCGCCAGCAGCTTGGACGGAGGGGATGAGCAGTTCTTC. Complete variable domain (other parts from reference TRBV5-1 and TRBJ2-1): KAGVTQTPRYLIKTRGQQVTLSCSPISGHRSVSWYQQTPGQGLQFLFEYFSETQRNKGNFPGRFSGRQFSNSRSEMNVSTLELGDSALYLCASSLDGGDEQFFGPGTRLTVL.

There are many counts of this clonotype. V is TRBV5-1 and J is TRBJ2-6, with D unclear. Germline CDR1 SGHRS, CDR2 YFSETQ. The CDR3 runs 13 residues. The V and J ends lost 6 bases and 2 bases respectively, with 6 bases between them. The CDR3 sequence: CASKRTGANVLTF. DNA for the CDR3: TGCGCCAGCAAGAGGACTGGGGCCAACGTCCTGACTTTC.

This clonotype occurred a few times. This rearrangement joins TRBV7-9 to TRBJ2-1, with D unclear. The CDR3 runs 14 residues. V lost 5 bases and J lost 8, with 16 bases in between. The germline V gene has CDR1 SEHNR and CDR2 FQNEAQ (reference sequence). CDR3 sequence (DNA): TGTGCCAGCAGCCCATACGGACCCGTCGATGAGCAGTTCTTC. This translates into CASSPYGPVDEQFF.

This clonotype was seen at least ten times. This chain connects TRBV12-3 or TRBV12-4 to TRBJ2-1, with TRBD2 identical over 8 bases. This CDR3 has 15 amino acids. V dropped 6 bases and J dropped 0; count of bases not matched to a gene: 4. The CDR3 reads CASRTSESSYNEQFF. The CDR3 nucleotides read TGTGCCAGCAGGACTAGCGAGAGCTCCTACAATGAGCAGTTCTTC.

This clonotype was observed many times. The chain carries TRBV5-6 and TRBJ1-5; D not resolved. V lost 1 base to trimming and J lost 3 bases, with 8 bases between them. The length of the CDR3 is 14 residues. The germline V gene has CDR1 SGHDT and CDR2 YYEEEE. The CDR3 spells CASSLQAANQPQHF. Here the CDR3 DNA reads TGTGCCAGCAGCTTGCAGGCGGCCAATCAGCCCCAGCATTTT.

On this clonotype itself: A much larger clone differs by one base, so this may be a read error. J is TRBJ1-3 and V is TRBV12-3 or TRBV12-4; the D is unclear. V lost 7 bases to trimming and J lost 3 bases, with 10 bases between them. CDR3 length: 13 amino acids. The CDR3, as DNA: TGTGCCAGCACCCATTTGGATGGAAACACCATATATTTT. It specifies CASTHLDGNTIYF.

This clonotype was counted ten times or more. The rearrangement uses TRBV15 and TRBJ2-3, with D hard to call. Trimming stripped 1 base from V and 0 bases from J, with 8 bases between. Germline V gene lookup returns CDR1 LNHNV and CDR2 YYDKDF (reference sequence). The CDR3 sequence is 15 residues long. CDR3 DNA: TGTGCCACCAGCAGAGTACCATCTAGCACAGATACGCAGTATTTT. This gives the protein CATSRVPSSTDTQYF.

The V gene is TRBV29-1, the J gene TRBJ1-2, with TRBD1 matching 8 bases. This CDR3 region has 13 residues. V was clipped by 6 bases and J by 3 bases; unmatched bases: 6. Germline V gene sequence: CDR1 SQVTM, CDR2 ANQGSEA. The CDR3 is CSVEDRADYGYTF. The CDR3 DNA sequence: TGCAGCGTCGAGGACAGGGCGGACTATGGCTACACCTTC.

This clonotype was seen at least ten times. V gene TRBV7-9 combines with J gene TRBJ2-3; D ambiguous. Germline V CDR1 and CDR2: SEHNR, FQNEAQ (reference sequence). The ends were cut back, 4 bases at V and 1 base at J, with 6 bases in the middle. The CDR3 loop spans 13 amino acids. CDR3 loop: CASSSQGTDTQYF. Written as DNA, the CDR3 is TGTGCCAGCAGCTCCCAAGGCACAGATACGCAGTATTTT.

This chain uses TRBV4-3 with TRBJ1-1; D ambiguous. The CDR3 totals 16 residues. V was trimmed by 0 bases and J by 0 bases, leaving 11 bases between them. Germline CDR1 reads LGHNA; CDR2 reads YSLEER. The CDR3 region has the DNA TGCGCCAGCAGCCAAGATCTTGGTTCCTTGAACACTGAAGCTTTCTTT. Residues: CASSQDLGSLNTEAFF.

This clonotype came up many times. The V gene is TRBV29-1, the J gene TRBJ2-1; tentative D call: TRBD1 (5 bases). The CDR3 runs to 12 residues. V shed 5 bases and J shed 9 bases, with 14 bases lying between them. Germline CDR1 reads SQVTM; CDR2 reads ANQGSEA. CDR3 amino acids: CSVQVSRGEQFF. The CDR3 DNA is TGCAGCGTTCAGGTATCTAGGGGTGAGCAGTTCTTC.